This T cell receptor (beta chain) was observed in a study of blood T cell repertoires in COVID-19. Clones were sequenced by immunoSEQ multiplex PCR, and TCRdb holds only the in-frame ones, with some missing. Altogether 210,000 or so clones are present, around 85% being singletons, with the ten largest covering approximately 2.8%. Participant-given clinical history determined each cohort assignment. The CDR3 totals 15 residues. Looked up from germline, CDR1 is SGDLS and CDR2 is YYNGEE. The V gene end was trimmed by 3 bases and the J gene end by 8 bases; junction bases not matched to a gene: 8. V gene TRBV9 combines with J gene TRBJ1-4; 9 bases line up with TRBD1. The source of this sequence is a woman between 45 and 60 years old in a cohort exposed to, infected with or recovered from COVID-19 (not recorded which). Sequenced: PBMCs or T cells enriched from blood (not recorded which). CDR3 nucleotides: TGTGCCAGCAGCGCGGGACAGGGCCGGAGGGAAAAACTGTTTTTT. As protein: CASSAGQGRREKLFF.